At least ten counts were recorded for the clone carrying this T cell receptor (beta chain). What it recognizes is unknown. This record comes from a study of T cells in Graves' hyperthyroidism and ophthalmopathy. General study results and limits: Patients with ophthalmopathy were separated from those with stable hyperthyroidism by a 13 V-J model. Most thyroid clonotypes expanded above 0.001 appeared in blood too. The model anticipated ophthalmopathy a median around six months pre-onset.

The TCR beta CDR3 regions underwent amplification using RNA transcripts as the source. HTBI primers were used for first-round RT-PCR of the TCR CDR3. TCRdb used MiXCR to reprocess the multiplex PCR reads, holding one entry per CDR3 protein. The sample yields approximately 510,000 distinct CDR3 sequences, over 45% seen once. A patient was excluded if there was uncontrolled infection, other autoimmune disease, pregnancy or lactation. The V end lost 5 bases, the J end lost 0 bases, and 10 bases lay between the germline ends. Per germline, CDR1 MNHNS and CDR2 SASEGT. The length of the CDR3 is 14 residues.

Sequenced sample: peripheral blood or thyroid tissue (not recorded which). The TCR was taken from an adult woman with Graves' disease, either hyperthyroidism or ophthalmopathy (not recorded which). V gene TRBV6-1 combines with J gene TRBJ1-1, with D uncertain. The CDR3: CASSSILMNTEAFF. Here the CDR3 DNA reads TGTGCCAGCAGTTCCATCCTAATGAACACTGAAGCTTTCTTT.